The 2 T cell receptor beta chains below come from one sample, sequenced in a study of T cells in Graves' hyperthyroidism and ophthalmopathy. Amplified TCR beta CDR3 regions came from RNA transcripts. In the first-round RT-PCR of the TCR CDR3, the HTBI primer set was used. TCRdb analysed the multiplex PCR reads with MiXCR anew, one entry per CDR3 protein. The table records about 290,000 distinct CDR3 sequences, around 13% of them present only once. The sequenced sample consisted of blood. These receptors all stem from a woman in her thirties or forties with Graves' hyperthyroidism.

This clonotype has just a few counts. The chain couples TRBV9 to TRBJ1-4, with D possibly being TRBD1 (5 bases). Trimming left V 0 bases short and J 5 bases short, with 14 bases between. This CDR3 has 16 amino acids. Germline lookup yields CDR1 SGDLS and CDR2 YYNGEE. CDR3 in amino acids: CASSVGSRTLNEKLFF. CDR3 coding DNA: TGTGCCAGCAGCGTAGGGTCGCGGACACTAAATGAAAAACTGTTTTTT.

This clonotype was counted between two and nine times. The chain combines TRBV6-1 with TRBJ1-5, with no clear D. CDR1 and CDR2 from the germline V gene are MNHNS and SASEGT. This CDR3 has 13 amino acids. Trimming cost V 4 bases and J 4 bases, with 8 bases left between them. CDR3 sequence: CASSVTANQPQHF. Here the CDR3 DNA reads TGTGCCAGCAGTGTTACAGCTAATCAGCCCCAGCATTTT.